This TCR beta chain was identified in a study of blood T cell repertoires in COVID-19 (TCRdb year 2020). Study-wide context: Samples covering the acute and convalescent phases of COVID-19 were provided by collaborators in the United States, Italy and Spain. The material from the prospective study consisted of cDNA or gDNA derived from T cells, B-cell-depleted T cells, or PBMCs. Deeply sampled blood TCRbeta repertoires from subjects exposed to, actively infected with, or recovered from COVID-19 were included in the dataset. The repertoires were released in a freely available public database meant as a resource for research on the immune response to SARS-CoV-2. The samples were drawn from two sources: the first 160 participants of the ongoing ImmuneRACE study, and fewer than 1,500 subjects contributed by 6 global collaborators. Nearly every sample came with metadata listing a de-identified subject ID, COVID-19 status, age in years and sex. Where HLA class I and class II types were available, the types were taken from metadata supplied by the sample provider, not from assay-based typing. Broad study findings and their caveats: How much clinical and demographic metadata was included differed by source and by participant, and the metadata was provided uncurated.

The immunoSEQ Assay, a bias-controlled multiplex PCR, was used to amplify TCRbeta CDR3 regions from genomic DNA. The published analysis was carried out like this. Within the assay, amplification of reference gene primers was used to estimate how many nucleated cells each sample contained. Sequence reads were collapsed and filtered to measure the absolute abundance of every unique TCRbeta CDR3 rearrangement. For each sample, productive Simpson clonality was calculated as the square root of Simpson's diversity index across productive rearrangements. TCRdb took this table from immuneACCESS and kept in-frame rearrangements with V and J called. Such tables lack part of the clones; where checked against another copy, unresolved V genes explain under half of the gap, and the rest is unexplained. Clone size and the V and J calls come from that table; the DNA yielded D and trimming. The sample profile shows hundreds of thousands of clones; 92% of them were found once. Together, the top ten hold about 0.8% of the sample.

Comment on this clone: Its antigen remains undetermined. It has no much larger one-base neighbor in the sample; base qualities were not kept.

CDR1 and CDR2, looked up from the germline V gene, are LGHNA and YNFKEQ. The CDR3 spans 16 residues, from the cysteine through the phenylalanine. This entry keeps only the CDR3 DNA: 48 bases, framed from base 1. V is pared back by 1 base and J by 5 bases, with 15 bases lying between the germline termini. In Seattle, one collaborating source enrolled patients while the infection was active and tracked those patients longitudinally over the course of disease. Whole blood was collected in K2EDTA tubes by collaborating institutions according to the institutions' own protocols. For TCRbeta analysis, collaborators shipped samples as frozen whole blood, isolated PBMCs, or DNA extracted from either of those sample types.

This TCR derives from a man between 60 and 75 years old with COVID-19, enrolled during active disease. Source material: peripheral blood. The sequence joins TRBV4-2 to TRBJ1-5; perhaps TRBD1 is the D gene, with 5 bases matching. The DNA sequence is given as TGTGCCAGCAGCCAAGGTAGTGCAGGGTGGGATCAGCCCCAGCATTTT. Its translation is CASSQGSAGWDQPQHF.